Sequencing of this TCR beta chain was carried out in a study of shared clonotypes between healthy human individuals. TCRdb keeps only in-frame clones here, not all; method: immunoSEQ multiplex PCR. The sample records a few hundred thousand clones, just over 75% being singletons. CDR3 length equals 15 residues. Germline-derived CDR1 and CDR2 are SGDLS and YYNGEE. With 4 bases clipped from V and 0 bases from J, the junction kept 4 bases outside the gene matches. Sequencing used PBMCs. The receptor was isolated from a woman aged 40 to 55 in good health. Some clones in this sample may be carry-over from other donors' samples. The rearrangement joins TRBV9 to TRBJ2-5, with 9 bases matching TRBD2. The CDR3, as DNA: TGTGCCAGCAGCTTTAGCGGGAGTCACCAAGAGACCCAGTACTTC. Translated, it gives CASSFSGSHQETQYF.